Each of the 17 T cell receptor beta chains below was sequenced from the same sample in a study of OX40 agonist ivuxolimab in advanced cancers. The repertoire was sequenced with immunoSEQ multiplex PCR; TCRdb's copy has only in-frame clones and lacks some. The data contain around 36,000 clones, about 90% of them seen just once; the ten biggest clones take up around 20%. The sample in question was CD4+ or CD8+ T cells sorted from blood, obtained in a trial of the OX40 agonist ivuxolimab. These TCRs come from an adult with an advanced solid tumor such as melanoma, head and neck, liver or kidney cancer.

This sequence joins TRBV10-3 and TRBJ1-4, with 7 nucleotides matching TRBD1. The V segment lost 0 bases and the J segment 4 bases; nucleotides outside the gene matches: 2. This CDR3 region has 15 residues. CDR1 is ENHRY and CDR2 is SYGVKD in the germline V gene. The CDR3 loop is CAISESGDSNEKLFF. The CDR3 DNA reads as TGTGCCATCAGTGAGTCTGGGGACAGTAATGAAAAACTGTTTTTT.

The chain links TRBV30 to TRBJ1-5; 12 bases align to TRBD1. V was clipped by 3 bases and J by 5 bases; unmatched bases: 8. Germline loops: CDR1 GTSNPN, CDR2 SVGIG (reference sequence). The CDR3 runs 16 residues. The CDR3 region has the DNA TGTGCCTGGAGGGGCCCCGGGACAGGGGGCTATCAGCCCCAGCATTTT. Amino acid sequence: CAWRGPGTGGYQPQHF.

The CDR3 sequence is CAISESGSYDEQYF. The CDR3, as DNA: TGTGCCATCAGTGAGTCTGGCAGTTACGACGAGCAGTACTTC. The rearrangement links TRBV10-3 to TRBJ2-7; no firm D call. CDR1 ENHRY and CDR2 SYGVKD come from the germline V gene. The CDR3 has 14 residues. Trimming pared 0 bases from V and 5 bases from J, leaving 11 bases between.

This chain uses TRBV27 with TRBJ2-5; 8 bases line up with TRBD2. Germline V CDR1 and CDR2: MNHEY, SMNVEV (reference sequence). Trimming cost V 5 bases and J 5 bases; bases outside gene matches: 4. The CDR3 has 13 amino acids. The CDR3 sequence is CASSIAGLETQYF. DNA of the CDR3: TGTGCCAGCAGTATAGCGGGATTGGAGACCCAGTACTTC.

Remarks on this clone: Relative to the germline gene, one junction end is altered; a read error may explain this. The gene calls are TRBV9 and TRBJ1-6; D is uncertain. CDR1 and CDR2 (germline): SGDLS, YYNGEE. CDR3 length: 16 amino acids. CDR3 residues: CASSVAGGSYNSPLHF. CDR3 bases: TGTGCCAGCAGCGTAGCGGGAGGGTCCTACAATTCACCCCTCCACTTT.

V is TRBV5-5 and J is TRBJ1-5, with 9 bases aligning to TRBD1. The germline gives CDR1 SGHKS, CDR2 YYEKEE (reference sequence). The CDR3 has 17 amino acids. After removal of 0 bases from V and 7 bases from J, the junction contained 11 bases not matched to a gene. CDR3: CASSLAWRTGVYQPQHF. DNA for the CDR3: TGTGCCAGCAGCTTGGCCTGGAGGACAGGGGTATACCAGCCCCAGCATTTT.

J is TRBJ1-1 and V is TRBV6-5, with TRBD1 as a possible D gene (6 bases). The CDR3 is 15 residues long. Trimming pared 10 bases from V and 4 bases from J, leaving 22 bases between. CDR1 is MNHEY and CDR2 is SVGAGI in the germline V gene. The CDR3 bases are TGTGCCACCCTGGGGGGGGGCGCGAAAGGCACTGAAGCTTTCTTT. Translated, it gives CATLGGGAKGTEAFF.

For this clone: The identical CDR3 is also encoded by other nucleotide sequences in the sample. V and J are TRBV15 and TRBJ1-5; D is ambiguous. This CDR3 is 15 amino acids long. From germline, CDR1 is LNHNV and CDR2 YYDKDF (reference sequence). Trimming removed 0 bases from V and 0 bases from J, with 6 bases in between. Written as DNA, the CDR3 is TGTGCCACCAGCAGAGAAGAAAGTAGCAATCAGCCCCAGCATTTT. Its protein product is CATSREESSNQPQHF.

The chain couples TRBV10-2 to TRBJ2-3; D remains unclear. V gave up 11 bases and J gave up 7 bases, with 31 bases separating them. The germline V gene encodes CDR1 WSHSY and CDR2 SAAADI. The CDR3 covers 17 residues. Here the CDR3 DNA reads TGCGCCGCCCCCTTACCACCGGAAACCACGCGAGGAAATACGCAGTATTTT. Amino acids: CAAPLPPETTRGNTQYF.

The V call is TRBV4-3, the J call TRBJ2-7; no firm D call. This CDR3 has 14 residues. Trimming removed 0 bases from V and 2 bases from J, with 8 bases in between. Germline V CDR1 and CDR2: LGHNA, YSLEER. The CDR3 loop reads CASSQDRSAYEQYF. DNA for the CDR3: TGCGCCAGCAGCCAAGATCGGAGCGCCTACGAGCAGTACTTC.

The rearrangement uses TRBV2 and TRBJ2-1; D is undetermined. The germline V gene encodes CDR1 SNHLY and CDR2 FYNNEI. There are 15 residues in the CDR3. The V end was cut by 2 bases, the J end by 8 bases, with 16 bases between. The chain's CDR3 is CASSENAPRMHEQFF. As DNA, the CDR3 is TGTGCCAGCAGTGAAAACGCGCCCCGGATGCATGAGCAGTTCTTC.

The chain combines TRBV7-9 with TRBJ1-4, with 9 bases lining up with TRBD1. CDR3 length: 15 residues. After removal of 7 bases from V and 7 bases from J, the junction contained 10 bases not matched to a gene. In germline, CDR1 is SEHNR, CDR2 FQNEAQ (reference sequence). In DNA, the CDR3 is TGTGCCAGCACCCTCGTCGGACAGGGGATTGAAAAACTGTTTTTT. Residues: CASTLVGQGIEKLFF. Drawing the rest from reference TRBV7-9 and TRBJ1-4, the complete variable domain is DTGVSQNPRHKITKRGQNVTFRCDPISEHNRLYWYRQTLGQGPEFLTYFQNEAQLEKSRLLSDRFSAERPKGSFSTLEIQRTEQGDSAMYLCASTLVGQGIEKLFFGSGTQLSVL.

This chain uses TRBV6-1 with TRBJ1-6; no definite D call. V was trimmed by 7 bases and J by 3 bases, leaving 13 bases between them. The germline V gene has CDR1 MNHNS and CDR2 SASEGT. The CDR3 is 15 amino acids. CDR3 loop: CASTHDGNYNSPLHF. CDR3 DNA: TGTGCCAGCACCCATGACGGAAACTATAATTCACCCCTCCACTTT.

The V and J genes are TRBV7-8 and TRBJ1-1; the D is unclear. The germline gives CDR1 SGHVS, CDR2 FQNEAQ. The length of the CDR3 is 14 residues. V was clipped by 1 base and J by 2 bases, with 8 bases between them. The CDR3 loop reads CASSLGSGNTEAFF. CDR3 DNA: TGTGCCAGCAGCTTAGGGTCGGGAAACACTGAAGCTTTCTTT. The full variable domain, its missing parts supplied by reference TRBV7-8 and TRBJ1-1, is GAGVSQSPRYKVAKRGQDVALRCDPISGHVSLFWYQQALGQGPEFLTYFQNEAQLDKSGLPSDRFFAERPEGSVSTLKIQRTQQEDSAVYLCASSLGSGNTEAFFGQGTRLTVV.

The chain employs TRBV11-3 and TRBJ2-7; D gene uncertain. V was shortened by 5 bases and J by 12 bases, with 14 bases between the two germline ends. This CDR3 is 11 amino acids long. Germline CDR1 and CDR2: SGHNT and YENEEA. The CDR3 spells CASSLDESMYF. The CDR3 DNA is TGTGCCAGCAGCCTGGATGAGAGTATGTACTTC.

The J gene is TRBJ2-7, the V gene TRBV4-2, with TRBD2 matching 7 bases. The J segment lost 3 bases and the V segment lost 0 bases, leaving 8 bases of the junction unmatched. The CDR3 has 16 amino acids. Germline V gene lookup returns CDR1 LGHNA and CDR2 YNFKEQ. This CDR3 is CASSQDAASGIYEQYF. DNA of the CDR3: TGTGCCAGCAGCCAAGACGCGGCTAGCGGCATCTACGAGCAGTACTTC.

J is TRBJ1-4 and V is TRBV6-1, with 10 bases lining up with TRBD1. Germline CDR1 is MNHNS and CDR2 is SASEGT. The CDR3 covers 14 residues. With 5 bases clipped from V and 8 bases from J, the junction kept 5 bases outside the gene matches. The CDR3 nucleotides read TGTGCCAGCAGTCAGGGGGACAGGGGCGAAAAACTGTTTTTT. This encodes CASSQGDRGEKLFF.